This paragraph reports one T cell receptor (beta chain). Its antigen is still unknown. Deletions cut 4 bases from V and 4 bases from J, with 5 bases between. CDR1 and CDR2 (germline): SGHDN, FVKESK. This CDR3 contains 12 residues. The record originates from a study of early T cells in non-severe SARS-CoV-2 infection. Study as a whole: Unsorted whole blood bulk RNA was sequenced, with unpaired chains. Broader study findings: VDJdb-based annotation leaned toward anti-spike CD8 responses and missed private and CD4 specificities.

TCRdb processed the 5' RACE reads anew with MiXCR; each CDR3 protein has one entry. Altogether 100,000 to 120,000 distinct CDR3 sequences are present, 10% to 15% being singletons, with the ten largest covering 3% to 4.5%. This chain links TRBV14 with TRBJ2-1, with D unresolved. The TCR sequence derives from an adult who was a healthcare worker with PCR-confirmed SARS-CoV-2 infection or an uninfected control (not recorded which). Sequencing was performed on whole blood, taken at baseline. The chain's CDR3 is CASSPSYNEQFF. The CDR3 bases are TGTGCCAGCAGCCCAAGTTACAATGAGCAGTTCTTC. Full variable domain (missing parts from reference TRBV14 and TRBJ2-1): EAGVTQFPSHSVIEKGQTVTLRCDPISGHDNLYWYRRVMGKEIKFLLHFVKESKQDESGMPNNRFLAERTGGTYSTLKVQPAELEDSGVYFCASSPSYNEQFFGPGTRLTVL.